This passage covers 10 T cell receptor beta chains from one sample sequenced in a study of T cells in Graves' hyperthyroidism and ophthalmopathy. The TCR beta CDR3 regions underwent amplification using RNA transcripts as the source. A set of HTBI primers served as the primers for a first-round RT-PCR of the TCR CDR3. TCRdb re-derived calls from the multiplex PCR reads in MiXCR, one entry per CDR3 protein. The sample lists around 340,000 distinct CDR3 sequences; around 18% were seen once. The specimen sequenced was blood. The source is a woman in her thirties or forties with Graves' ophthalmopathy.

The sample holds many counts of this clonotype. This chain connects TRBV18 to TRBJ2-7; D may match TRBD1 or TRBD2 (8 bases each). This CDR3 is 17 amino acids long. Germline-derived CDR1 and CDR2 are KGHSH and LQKENI. Trimming took 5 bases from V and 2 from J, leaving 22 bases between them. The CDR3 sequence is CASSDRGGLAATYEQYF. Here the CDR3 DNA reads TGTGCCAGCTCAGACAGGGGAGGACTAGCCGCAACCTACGAGCAGTACTTC.

This clonotype occurred a few times. The chain has TRBV3-1 and TRBJ1-1; D is ambiguous. Trimming removed 4 bases at V and 1 base at J, with 13 bases between. CDR3 length: 15 amino acids. Germline lookup yields CDR1 LGHDT and CDR2 YNNKEL (reference sequence). CDR3 bases: TGTGCCAGCAGCCCGATTGTATGGGGGAACACTGAAGCTTTCTTT. Its protein product is CASSPIVWGNTEAFF.

This clonotype was counted many times. As the CDR3 is not closed by the conserved phenylalanine or tryptophan, this likely results from a read error. The chain uses TRBV12-3 or TRBV12-4 and TRBJ1-1; D is undetermined. CDR3 size: 13 residues. The germline V and J ends were trimmed by 2 bases and 7 bases, with 11 bases remaining between them. CDR3 nucleotides: TGTGCCAGCAGTTTAAGGTCAGAGAGTGAAGCTTTCCTT. Amino acids: CASSLRSESEAFL.

About this clonotype: One junction end disagrees with the germline gene, perhaps due to a read error. J is TRBJ2-6 and V is TRBV10-3, with 12 bases aligning to TRBD1. CDR1 is ENHRY, CDR2 SYGVKD, per germline. The CDR3 runs to 18 residues. The CDR3 reads CAIRPGTGGSSGANVLNF. In DNA, the CDR3 is TGTGCCATAAGACCCGGGACAGGGGGCAGCTCTGGGGCCAACGTCCTGAATTTC.

This clonotype came up many times. The J gene is TRBJ1-5, the V gene TRBV6-1; no clear D gene. CDR1 is MNHNS and CDR2 is SASEGT in the germline V gene. The V gene lost 6 bases and the J gene lost 5 bases, with 11 bases spanning the gap. The CDR3 totals 13 residues. DNA for the CDR3: TGTGCCAGCAGCGGCGCAGTACATCAGCCCCAGCATTTT. Translated: CASSGAVHQPQHF.

This clonotype is a singleton in its sample. This chain joins TRBV6-1 and TRBJ2-5, with TRBD2 identical over 10 bases. J was trimmed by 4 bases and V by 4 bases; bases with no gene match: 3. From germline, CDR1 is MNHNS and CDR2 SASEGT. The CDR3 sequence is 14 residues long. This CDR3 reads CASSALAGAETQYF. CDR3 nucleotides: TGTGCCAGCAGTGCCCTAGCGGGAGCAGAGACCCAGTACTTC.

In this sample, this clonotype turned up many times. The rearrangement uses TRBV6-5 and TRBJ1-5, with a tentative D call TRBD1 (5 bases). V shed 2 bases and J shed 13 bases, with 24 bases lying between them. Germline values: CDR1 MNHEY, CDR2 SVGAGI. The CDR3 has 16 residues. CDR3 nucleotides: TGTGCCAGCAGTTACGGGCCTGGGGGTCGGGTTCTGGCGCAGCATTTT. Translating gives CASSYGPGGRVLAQHF.

The chain combines TRBV29-1 with TRBJ1-2; D possibly corresponds to TRBD1 (6 bases). In germline, CDR1 is SQVTM, CDR2 ANQGSEA. CDR3 length equals 12 residues. V was shortened by 3 bases and J by 6 bases, with 11 bases between the two germline ends. CDR3 amino acids: CSVDRGQDGYTF. The CDR3 DNA reads as TGCAGCGTTGATCGGGGGCAGGATGGCTACACCTTC.

In this sample, this clonotype turned up many times. This sequence joins TRBV28 and TRBJ1-1; weak D call: TRBD1 (6 bases). CDR1 is MDHEN, CDR2 SYDVKM, per germline. There are 12 residues in the CDR3. The ends were cut back, 3 bases at V and 10 bases at J, with 12 bases in the middle. The CDR3: CASSFRGLVAFF. For the CDR3, the DNA is TGTGCCAGCAGTTTTCGGGGGCTGGTAGCTTTCTTT.

Ten or more counts support this clonotype. This chain links TRBV15 with TRBJ1-6; no firm D call. This CDR3 is 13 amino acids long. Trimming left V 1 base short and J 8 bases short, with 6 bases between. Germline CDR1 LNHNV, CDR2 YYDKDF (reference sequence). In DNA form, the CDR3 reads TGTGCCACCAGCAGAGCCGCGGATTCACCCCTCCACTTT. Residues: CATSRAADSPLHF.